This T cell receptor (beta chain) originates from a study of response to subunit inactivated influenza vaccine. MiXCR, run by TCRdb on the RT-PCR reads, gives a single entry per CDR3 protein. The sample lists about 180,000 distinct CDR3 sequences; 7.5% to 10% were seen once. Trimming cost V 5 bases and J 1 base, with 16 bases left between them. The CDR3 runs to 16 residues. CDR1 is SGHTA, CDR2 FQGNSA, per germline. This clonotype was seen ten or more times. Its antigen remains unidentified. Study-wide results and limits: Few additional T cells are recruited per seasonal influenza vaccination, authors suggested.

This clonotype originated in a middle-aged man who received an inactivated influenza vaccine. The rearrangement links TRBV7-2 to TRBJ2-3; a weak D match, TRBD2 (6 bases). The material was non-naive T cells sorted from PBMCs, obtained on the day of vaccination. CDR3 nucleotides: TGTGCCAGCAGCCCCAGGGACTTCGCGGGCACAGATACGCAGTATTTT. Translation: CASSPRDFAGTDTQYF.